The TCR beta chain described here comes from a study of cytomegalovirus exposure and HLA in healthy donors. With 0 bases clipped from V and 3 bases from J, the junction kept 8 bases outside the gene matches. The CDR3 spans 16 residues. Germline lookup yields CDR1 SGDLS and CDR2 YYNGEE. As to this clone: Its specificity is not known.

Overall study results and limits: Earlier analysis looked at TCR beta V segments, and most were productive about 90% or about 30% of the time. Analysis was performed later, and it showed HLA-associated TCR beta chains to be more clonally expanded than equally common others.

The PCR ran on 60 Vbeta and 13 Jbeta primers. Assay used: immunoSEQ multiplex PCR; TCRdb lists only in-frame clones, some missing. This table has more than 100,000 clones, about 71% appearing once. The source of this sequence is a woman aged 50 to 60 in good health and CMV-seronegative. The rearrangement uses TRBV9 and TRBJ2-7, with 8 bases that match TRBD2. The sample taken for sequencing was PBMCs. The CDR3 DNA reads TGTGCCAGCAGCGTAGGGGGCCTAGCGGGCGTCTACGAGCAGTACTTC. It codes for CASSVGGLAGVYEQYF.